This is a list of T cell receptor beta chains from one sample in a study of T cells in Graves' hyperthyroidism and ophthalmopathy. TCRdb re-called the multiplex PCR reads through MiXCR, storing one row per CDR3 protein. The sample lists 300,000 to 450,000 distinct CDR3 sequences, around an eighth seen once, with less than 25% in the top ten. The sequencing input was blood. The receptors here all came from a man aged 25 to 45 with Graves' hyperthyroidism that later progressed to Graves' ophthalmopathy. Both conserved end residues are part of each CDR3. The D gene is left open where the match is weak. Clone size is not always given. Where it is, it says once, few, many or a class for expanded clones.

V gene: TRBV7-9; D gene: NA; CDR3 length: 11; J gene: TRBJ2-1; clone size: many; CDR3 DNA: TGTGCCAGCAGCTTAACAGGGGAGCAGTTCTTC; CDR3 protein: CASSLTGEQFF
V gene: TRBV12-5; D gene: NA; CDR3 length: 13; J gene: TRBJ2-1; clone size: many; CDR3 DNA: TGTGCTAGTGGGGCTAGCTCCTACAATGAGCAGTTCTTC; CDR3 protein: CASGASSYNEQFF
V gene: TRBV20-1; D gene: NA; CDR3 length: 14; J gene: TRBJ1-6; clone size: many; CDR3 DNA: TGCAGTGCTAGAGAACAGGATGGCAATTCACCCCTCCACTTT; CDR3 protein: CSAREQDGNSPLHF
V gene: TRBV4-1; D gene: TRBD1; CDR3 length: 17; J gene: TRBJ1-5; clone size: NA; CDR3 DNA: TGCGCCAGCAGCCAAGACTTCGGACAGGGTTTCGCTCAGCCCCAGCATTTT; CDR3 protein: CASSQDFGQGFAQPQHF
V gene: TRBV27; D gene: NA; CDR3 length: 13; J gene: TRBJ2-2; clone size: NA; CDR3 DNA: TGTGCCAGCAGTTTCGTAGGGGCCGGGGAGCTGTTTTTT; CDR3 protein: CASSFVGAGELFF
V gene: TRBV24-1; D gene: NA; CDR3 length: 13; J gene: TRBJ2-3; clone size: NA; CDR3 DNA: TGTGCCACCAGTGAGGGCACCACAGATACGCAGTATTTT; CDR3 protein: CATSEGTTDTQYF
V gene: TRBV7-9; D gene: TRBD1; CDR3 length: 12; J gene: TRBJ1-4; clone size: many; CDR3 DNA: TGTGCCAGCAGGGGGGACAGCCAAAAACTGTTTTTT; CDR3 protein: CASRGDSQKLFF
V gene: TRBV5-6; D gene: TRBD1; CDR3 length: 15; J gene: TRBJ2-1; clone size: NA; CDR3 DNA: TGTGCCAGCAGCTCTTTTATCCCCACCTCAGGGGGCCCGTTCTTC; CDR3 protein: CASSSFIPTSGGPFF
V gene: TRBV5-4; D gene: TRBD1; CDR3 length: 15; J gene: TRBJ1-2; clone size: NA; CDR3 DNA: TGTGCCAGCAGCGCCGGACAGGGGGCGGGCTATGGCTACACCTTC; CDR3 protein: CASSAGQGAGYGYTF
V gene: TRBV20-1; D gene: TRBD2; CDR3 length: 14; J gene: TRBJ2-7; clone size: many; CDR3 DNA: TGCAGTGCTTCCGGGGGGGCGGCGGCGGACGAGCAGTACTTC; CDR3 protein: CSASGGAAADEQYF
V gene: TRBV5-1; D gene: TRBD1; CDR3 length: 17; J gene: TRBJ2-7; clone size: few; CDR3 DNA: TGCGCCAGCAGCTTGGCCCCACAGACAGGGGCAACCTACGAGCAGTACTTC; CDR3 protein: CASSLAPQTGATYEQYF
V gene: TRBV6-2/TRBV6-3; D gene: NA; CDR3 length: 16; J gene: TRBJ2-2; clone size: few; CDR3 DNA: TGTGCCAGCAGTTACTCCCTGGCTCCGAACACCGGGGAGCTGTTTTTT; CDR3 protein: CASSYSLAPNTGELFF
V gene: TRBV4-1; D gene: TRBD2; CDR3 length: 17; J gene: TRBJ2-1; clone size: few; CDR3 DNA: TGCGCCAGCAGCCATCCTCCCGGGGGGTCCTCCTACAATGAGCAGTTCTTC; CDR3 protein: CASSHPPGGSSYNEQFF
V gene: TRBV20-1; D gene: TRBD2; CDR3 length: 16; J gene: TRBJ2-7; clone size: NA; CDR3 DNA: TGCAGTGCTAGAGATCCATTAGCGGGGGGCTCCTACGAGCAGTACTTC; CDR3 protein: CSARDPLAGGSYEQYF
V gene: TRBV20-1; D gene: TRBD1; CDR3 length: 16; J gene: TRBJ1-5; clone size: few; CDR3 DNA: TGCAGTGCTAGAGATAGGGGGCGTTATAGCAATCAGCCCCAGCATTTT; CDR3 protein: CSARDRGRYSNQPQHF
V gene: TRBV7-9; D gene: NA; CDR3 length: 15; J gene: TRBJ1-1; clone size: NA; CDR3 DNA: TGTGCCAGCAGCTTAGCTACGATTTCGAACACTGAAGCTTTCTTT; CDR3 protein: CASSLATISNTEAFF
V gene: TRBV20-1; D gene: NA; CDR3 length: 15; J gene: TRBJ2-2; clone size: NA; CDR3 DNA: TGCAGTGCTAGCCTCGGGTTCGCGAACACCGGGGAGCTGTTTTTT; CDR3 protein: CSASLGFANTGELFF
V gene: TRBV2; D gene: NA; CDR3 length: 15; J gene: TRBJ1-6; clone size: few; CDR3 DNA: TGTACCAGCAGTGAACAAAGAAATCTAAATTCACCCCTCCACTTT; CDR3 protein: CTSSEQRNLNSPLHF
V gene: TRBV20-1; D gene: NA; CDR3 length: 13; J gene: TRBJ2-7; clone size: NA; CDR3 DNA: TGCAGTGCTAGAGGCAGGGCCACCTACGAGCAGTACTTC; CDR3 protein: CSARGRATYEQYF
V gene: TRBV7-9; D gene: TRBD1; CDR3 length: 15; J gene: TRBJ1-2; clone size: few; CDR3 DNA: TGTGCCAGCAGCTCGGACAGGGGTGAGAACTATGGCTACACCTTC; CDR3 protein: CASSSDRGENYGYTF
V gene: TRBV20-1; D gene: NA; CDR3 length: 13; J gene: TRBJ1-2; clone size: many; CDR3 DNA: TGCAGTGCTAGAGTCGAGGGTATCTATGGCTACACCTTC; CDR3 protein: CSARVEGIYGYTF
V gene: TRBV6-2/TRBV6-3; D gene: NA; CDR3 length: 16; J gene: TRBJ2-2; clone size: NA; CDR3 DNA: TGTGCCAGCAGTGTTCATACCATCACGGCTACCGGGGAGCTGTTTTTT; CDR3 protein: CASSVHTITATGELFF
V gene: TRBV6-5; D gene: NA; CDR3 length: 16; J gene: TRBJ2-1; clone size: NA; CDR3 DNA: TGTGCCAGCAGTTACTCATTAGGGGGGCGAAACAATGAGCAGTTCTTC; CDR3 protein: CASSYSLGGRNNEQFF
V gene: TRBV11-3; D gene: NA; CDR3 length: 14; J gene: TRBJ1-2; clone size: NA; CDR3 DNA: TGTGCCTGCAGCTTAAGGGGACGGAACTATGGCTACACCTTC; CDR3 protein: CACSLRGRNYGYTF
V gene: TRBV19; D gene: NA; CDR3 length: 15; J gene: TRBJ2-7; clone size: NA; CDR3 DNA: TGTGCCAGTAGCGCGGGGCGGGGCGGTTACTACGAGCAGTACTTC; CDR3 protein: CASSAGRGGYYEQYF
V gene: TRBV20-1; D gene: NA; CDR3 length: 14; J gene: TRBJ1-5; clone size: few; CDR3 DNA: TGCAGTGCTGGGGGGGGTAGACCTAATCAGCCCCAGCATTTT; CDR3 protein: CSAGGGRPNQPQHF
V gene: TRBV5-1; D gene: NA; CDR3 length: 14; J gene: TRBJ1-2; clone size: NA; CDR3 DNA: TGCGCCAGCAGCTTTAGGGGCCCCTCTTATGGCTACACCTTC; CDR3 protein: CASSFRGPSYGYTF
V gene: TRBV20-1; D gene: NA; CDR3 length: 11; J gene: TRBJ2-7; clone size: few; CDR3 DNA: TGCAGTGCTAGACCCCTATCCGAGCAGTACTTC; CDR3 protein: CSARPLSEQYF
V gene: TRBV11-3; D gene: TRBD1; CDR3 length: 16; J gene: TRBJ2-7; clone size: many; CDR3 DNA: TGTGCCAGCAGCCATCGGTCCCGGGACAGGGAAGACGAGCAGTACTTC; CDR3 protein: CASSHRSRDREDEQYF
V gene: TRBV27; D gene: NA; CDR3 length: 16; J gene: TRBJ2-3; clone size: many; CDR3 DNA: TGTGCCAGCAGTGGGCTACAGCCTTCTAGCACAGATACGCAGTATTTT; CDR3 protein: CASSGLQPSSTDTQYF
V gene: TRBV6-1; D gene: NA; CDR3 length: 18; J gene: TRBJ1-1; clone size: many; CDR3 DNA: TGTGCCAGCAGTGTCTTAAGTCGAGGGATTTCGATGAACACTGAAGCTTTCTTT; CDR3 protein: CASSVLSRGISMNTEAFF
V gene: TRBV5-1; D gene: TRBD2; CDR3 length: 17; J gene: TRBJ2-1; clone size: few; CDR3 DNA: TGCGCCAGCAGCTTCCCTCCGGAAGCGGGGGGGATAAATGAGCAGTTCTTC; CDR3 protein: CASSFPPEAGGINEQFF
V gene: TRBV11-3; D gene: TRBD2; CDR3 length: 15; J gene: TRBJ2-1; clone size: many; CDR3 DNA: TGTGCCAGCAGCTTAGGGAGCGGGGGGAGTAATGAGCAGTTCTTC; CDR3 protein: CASSLGSGGSNEQFF
V gene: TRBV11-3; D gene: TRBD2; CDR3 length: 16; J gene: TRBJ2-1; clone size: few; CDR3 DNA: TGTGCCAGCAGCTTACAGCGGGGGGGCCGGGGAACGGAGCAGTTCTTC; CDR3 protein: CASSLQRGGRGTEQFF
V gene: TRBV19; D gene: TRBD2; CDR3 length: 14; J gene: TRBJ2-3; clone size: NA; CDR3 DNA: TGTGCCAGTAGTACCACGGGACTAGCGGGTGTGGCGTATTTT; CDR3 protein: CASSTTGLAGVAYF
V gene: TRBV28; D gene: TRBD2; CDR3 length: 15; J gene: TRBJ2-1; clone size: NA; CDR3 DNA: TGTGCCAGCAGTGGGCGGGGGAGCTCCTACAATGAGCAGTTCTTC; CDR3 protein: CASSGRGSSYNEQFF
V gene: TRBV7-8; D gene: TRBD1; CDR3 length: 15; J gene: TRBJ2-1; clone size: many; CDR3 DNA: TGTGCCAGCAGCAGTCCCGGGACAGGGTACAATGAGCAGTTCTTC; CDR3 protein: CASSSPGTGYNEQFF
V gene: TRBV13; D gene: TRBD1; CDR3 length: 15; J gene: TRBJ1-4; clone size: many; CDR3 DNA: TGTGCCAGCAGCACGGGACAGGCAAGTAATGAAAAACTGTTTTTT; CDR3 protein: CASSTGQASNEKLFF
V gene: TRBV7-2; D gene: TRBD2; CDR3 length: 18; J gene: TRBJ2-5; clone size: few; CDR3 DNA: TGTGCCAGCAGCCTAAGACTAGCGGGGGGGGGGGGCCAAGAGACCCAGTACTTC; CDR3 protein: CASSLRLAGGGGQETQYF
V gene: TRBV27; D gene: NA; CDR3 length: 12; J gene: TRBJ2-1; clone size: NA; CDR3 DNA: TGTGCCAGCAGCCTCCCCCGAGGCGAGCAGTTCTTC; CDR3 protein: CASSLPRGEQFF
V gene: TRBV20-1; D gene: NA; CDR3 length: 13; J gene: TRBJ2-1; clone size: few; CDR3 DNA: TGCAGTGCTAGAGATGGGGGGGCGGATGAGCAGTTCTTC; CDR3 protein: CSARDGGADEQFF
V gene: TRBV3-1; D gene: NA; CDR3 length: 15; J gene: TRBJ2-1; clone size: few; CDR3 DNA: TGTGCCAGCAGCCAAGTGGGGGTTTATTACAATGAGCAGTTCTTC; CDR3 protein: CASSQVGVYYNEQFF
V gene: TRBV6-5; D gene: NA; CDR3 length: 14; J gene: TRBJ2-2; clone size: NA; CDR3 DNA: TGTGCCAGCAGTTACTACAGGGACACCGGGGAGCTGTTTTTT; CDR3 protein: CASSYYRDTGELFF
V gene: TRBV9; D gene: NA; CDR3 length: 15; J gene: TRBJ1-1; clone size: many; CDR3 DNA: TGTGCCAGCAGCGCTCAGCTGGGGGGGAACACTGAAGCTTTCTTT; CDR3 protein: CASSAQLGGNTEAFF
V gene: TRBV4-1; D gene: NA; CDR3 length: 15; J gene: TRBJ1-1; clone size: NA; CDR3 DNA: TGCGCCAGCAGCCAAGATTGGGGGACAAGCACTGAAGCTTTCTTT; CDR3 protein: CASSQDWGTSTEAFF
V gene: TRBV2; D gene: NA; CDR3 length: 14; J gene: TRBJ1-6; clone size: many; CDR3 DNA: TGTGCCAGCAGCGTGACAGAATTTAATTCACCCCTCCACTTT; CDR3 protein: CASSVTEFNSPLHF
V gene: TRBV20-1; D gene: NA; CDR3 length: 17; J gene: TRBJ1-6; clone size: NA; CDR3 DNA: TGCAGTGCTAGACCCCTCGACAGATCCTCGTATAATTCACCCCTCCACTTT; CDR3 protein: CSARPLDRSSYNSPLHF
V gene: TRBV6-2/TRBV6-3; D gene: TRBD2; CDR3 length: 18; J gene: TRBJ2-2; clone size: NA; CDR3 DNA: TGTGCCAGCAGTGGGGGGGGGCTAGCGGGGAAGAACACCGGGGAGCTGTTTTTT; CDR3 protein: CASSGGGLAGKNTGELFF
V gene: TRBV27; D gene: TRBD1; CDR3 length: 13; J gene: TRBJ2-6; clone size: NA; CDR3 DNA: TGTGCCAGCAGTTTTACAGGGGTCGACGTCCTGACTTTC; CDR3 protein: CASSFTGVDVLTF
V gene: TRBV20-1; D gene: TRBD1; CDR3 length: 12; J gene: TRBJ2-5; clone size: many; CDR3 DNA: TGCAGTGCGCCGACAGGGGAAGAGACCCAGTACTTC; CDR3 protein: CSAPTGEETQYF
V gene: TRBV10-3; D gene: NA; CDR3 length: 11; J gene: TRBJ1-4; clone size: few; CDR3 DNA: TGTGCCATCAGCGGAGGAGAAAAACTGTTTTTT; CDR3 protein: CAISGGEKLFF
V gene: TRBV27; D gene: NA; CDR3 length: 14; J gene: TRBJ1-6; clone size: NA; CDR3 DNA: TGTGCCACCAAGGGGGAGCATAGGGGTTCACCCCTCCACTTT; CDR3 protein: CATKGEHRGSPLHF
V gene: TRBV6-4; D gene: NA; CDR3 length: 13; J gene: TRBJ2-2; clone size: many; CDR3 DNA: TGTGCCAGCAGTGAAAAAGCCACCGGGGAGCTGTTTTTT; CDR3 protein: CASSEKATGELFF
V gene: TRBV24-1; D gene: TRBD1; CDR3 length: 16; J gene: TRBJ1-5; clone size: few; CDR3 DNA: TGTGCCACCAGTGATGGGGACATGGGACAGAATCAGCCCCAGCATTTT; CDR3 protein: CATSDGDMGQNQPQHF
V gene: TRBV20-1; D gene: TRBD2; CDR3 length: 14; J gene: TRBJ2-3; clone size: many; CDR3 DNA: TGCAGTGCTAGTACGGGGGGGCCCACAGATACGCAGTATTTT; CDR3 protein: CSASTGGPTDTQYF
V gene: TRBV19; D gene: NA; CDR3 length: 15; J gene: TRBJ1-1; clone size: few; CDR3 DNA: TGTGCCAGTAGGGGGTTCAGGAGGAGAAACACTGAAGCTTTCTTT; CDR3 protein: CASRGFRRRNTEAFF